The rows below give T cell receptor beta chains drawn from one sample of a study of cytomegalovirus exposure and HLA in healthy donors. Libraries were prepared by immunoSEQ multiplex PCR; TCRdb keeps only in-frame clonotypes and omits some of them. The profile shows approximately 160,000 clones, 82% of them singletons. The sequenced sample was PBMCs. The receptors were gathered from a girl aged 2-10 years in good health and CMV-seropositive. The CDR3 runs from the conserved cysteine through the conserved F or W. A D gene is named only where the DNA matches it firmly. Clone size, where shown, is once, few, many, or a class for clones that have expanded.

>TRBV29-1|TRBJ2-1|NA|TRBD1|14
CSVEGQGTYNEQFF
TGCAGCGTTGAGGGACAGGGGACCTACAATGAGCAGTTCTTC
>TRBV6-5|TRBJ2-5|NA|NA|14
CASSYSGGSETQYF
TGTGCCAGCAGTTACTCAGGGGGATCCGAGACCCAGTACTTC
>TRBV4-2|TRBJ2-1|NA|TRBD2|17
CASSQGPTSGNNNEQFF
TGTGCCAGCAGCCAGGGCCCGACTAGCGGGAACAACAATGAGCAGTTCTTC
>TRBV28|TRBJ2-7|few|TRBD2|18
CASSLDLTRTSGSYEQYF
TGTGCCAGCAGTTTAGATCTAACTCGGACTAGCGGTTCCTACGAGCAGTACTTC
>TRBV6-6|TRBJ2-2|NA|NA|16
CASSPYMSGLTGELFF
TGTGCCAGCAGCCCCTACATGAGCGGACTCACCGGGGAGCTGTTTTTT
>TRBV11-2|TRBJ2-7|NA|TRBD2|14
CASSLTSGTYEQYF
TGTGCCAGCAGCCTGACTAGCGGTACCTACGAGCAGTACTTC
>TRBV4-1|TRBJ2-7|NA|NA|17
CASSRSTGPPSPYEQYF
TGCGCCAGCAGCCGATCTACAGGGCCCCCTAGCCCCTACGAGCAGTACTTC
>TRBV5-1|TRBJ2-2|NA|TRBD2|16
CASSFGTSGREWELFF
TGCGCCAGCAGCTTCGGGACTAGCGGGAGGGAGTGGGAGCTGTTTTTT
>TRBV5-1|TRBJ2-3|NA|NA|13
CASALAGRDTQYF
TGCGCCAGTGCACTGGCGGGGCGAGATACGCAGTATTTT
>TRBV19|TRBJ1-4|NA|TRBD1|14
CASSMRGQVEKLFF
TGTGCCAGTAGTATGCGGGGACAGGTTGAAAAACTGTTTTTT
>TRBV2|TRBJ2-7|NA|NA|13
CASQEGATYEQYF
TGTGCCAGCCAGGAGGGGGCGACCTACGAGCAGTACTTC
>TRBV30|TRBJ1-5|NA|NA|11
CAGGGNQPQHF
TGTGCTGGGGGCGGGAATCAGCCCCAGCATTTT
>TRBV6-5|TRBJ1-4|few|NA|14
CASSALGGNEKLFF
TGTGCCAGCAGTGCCTTGGGGGGTAATGAAAAACTGTTTTTT
>TRBV25-1|TRBJ2-7|NA|NA|11
CASGDSYEQYF
TGTGCCAGCGGTGACAGTTACGAGCAGTACTTC
>TRBV29-1|TRBJ1-2|NA|NA|12
CSVESGGPGYTF
TGCAGCGTTGAATCCGGGGGGCCCGGCTACACCTTC
>TRBV4-1|TRBJ2-2|NA|NA|16
CASSTVGGRGTGELFF
TGCGCCAGCAGCACAGTGGGGGGGCGGGGCACCGGGGAGCTGTTTTTT
>TRBV19|TRBJ1-3|NA|TRBD1|18
CASSITGDRQGRGNTIYF
TGTGCCAGTAGTATCACCGGAGATCGACAGGGGCGGGGAAACACCATATATTTT
>TRBV7-9|TRBJ2-1|NA|TRBD1|16
CASSPRGSGSYNEQFF
TGTGCCAGCAGCCCCAGGGGGAGCGGCTCCTACAATGAGCAGTTCTTC
>TRBV25-1|TRBJ2-2|NA|TRBD2|14
CASSDGRDTGELFF
TGTGCCAGCAGTGACGGGAGGGACACCGGGGAGCTGTTTTTT
>TRBV5-4|TRBJ2-3|NA|TRBD1|15
CASSFGAGGADTQYF
TGTGCCAGCAGCTTCGGGGCAGGGGGCGCCGATACGCAGTATTTT